This TCR beta chain stems from a study of blood T cell repertoires in COVID-19. At the level of the study: The analysed material was cDNA or gDNA that came from T cells, B-cell-depleted T cells, or PBMCs.

The J segment lost 4 bases and the V segment lost 2 bases, leaving 6 bases of the junction unmatched. This CDR3 contains 16 residues. Per the germline V gene, CDR1 is SGHRS and CDR2 is YFSETQ. Per the original data handling: Reference gene primer amplification gave estimated nucleated cell counts. Generated by immunoSEQ multiplex PCR, the TCRdb table keeps only in-frame clones and is missing some. The DNA was the basis for D and trimming; V, J and clone size are from that table. This table holds about 160,000 clones, 84% found once. The sequencing sample was made of peripheral blood. The clonotype comes from a man between 65 and 85 years old with acute or convalescent COVID-19. This chain uses TRBV5-1 with TRBJ2-1; 10 bases align to TRBD2. Here the CDR3 DNA reads TGCGCCAGCAGCTTCCTAGGACTAGCGGTTTACAATGAGCAGTTCTTC. Amino acids: CASSFLGLAVYNEQFF.